Sequencing of this T cell receptor beta chain was carried out in a study of T-cell memory formation after mild COVID-19. Across the study: The study found TCR clusters largely donor specific.

The CDR3 totals 14 residues. V was cut by 1 base and J by 1 base, with 11 bases left in between. CDR1 and CDR2 (germline): DFQATT, SNEGSKA (reference sequence). This clonotype was seen repeatedly, ten times or more. TCRdb recomputed calls from the 5' RACE reads with MiXCR, one row per CDR3 protein. This repertoire shows roughly 170,000 distinct CDR3 sequences, around 20% found once; its top ten account for roughly 3.8%. The chain combines TRBV20-1 with TRBJ2-7, with a tentative D call TRBD2 (6 bases). This TCR derives from a man between 18 and 35 years old who had mild COVID-19 (a few samples of this study predate the infection). Cell type and time point are not known. Sequenced material: PBMCs or a T cell subset sorted from them (not recorded which). For the CDR3, the DNA is TGCAGTGCTAGAGCCGGGAGCAGGTCCTACGAGCAGTACGTC. Its translation: CSARAGSRSYEQYV.